This TCR beta chain appears in the sequencing data of a study of OX40 agonist ivuxolimab in advanced cancers. Background on the study: Patients were roughly 83% male with ages about 20 to 79, mean 60. The study's findings and limits: Clonal expansion was among the lowest in partial responders at 0.1-3.0 mg/kg, especially CD8+.

TCRdb's table, derived via immunoSEQ multiplex PCR, lists solely in-frame clones and lacks some. This table has around 100,000 clones, around 90% appearing once. The CDR3 is 16 residues long. Germline CDR1 SGDLS, CDR2 YYNGEE. Trimming cost V 0 bases and J 4 bases; bases outside gene matches: 3. With respect to this clone: As yet, its antigen is unknown.

The source material was CD4+ or CD8+ T cells sorted from blood, sampled in a trial of the OX40 agonist ivuxolimab. This receptor was taken from an adult with an advanced solid tumor such as melanoma, head and neck, liver or kidney cancer. The gene calls are TRBV9 and TRBJ2-1; 11 bases align to TRBD1. CDR3 in amino acids: CASSVGTGGVYNEQFF. CDR3 DNA: TGTGCCAGCAGCGTAGGGACAGGGGGCGTTTACAATGAGCAGTTCTTC. Combining the CDR3 with reference TRBV9 and TRBJ2-1 gives the whole variable domain DSGVTQTPKHLITATGQRVTLRCSPRSGDLSVYWYQQSLDQGLQFLIQYYNGEERAKGNILERFSAQQFPDLHSELNLSSLELGDSALYFCASSVGTGGVYNEQFFGPGTRLTVL.